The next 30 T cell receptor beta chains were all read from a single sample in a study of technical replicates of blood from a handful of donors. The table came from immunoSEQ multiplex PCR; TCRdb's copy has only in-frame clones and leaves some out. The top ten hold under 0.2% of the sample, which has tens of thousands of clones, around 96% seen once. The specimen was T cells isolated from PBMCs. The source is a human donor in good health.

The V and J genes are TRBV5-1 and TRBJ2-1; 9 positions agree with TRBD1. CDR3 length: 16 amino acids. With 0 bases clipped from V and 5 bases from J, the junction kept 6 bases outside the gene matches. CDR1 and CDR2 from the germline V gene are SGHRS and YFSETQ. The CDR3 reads CASSLGGRQGDNEQFF. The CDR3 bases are TGCGCCAGCAGCTTGGGGGGGAGACAGGGGGACAATGAGCAGTTCTTC. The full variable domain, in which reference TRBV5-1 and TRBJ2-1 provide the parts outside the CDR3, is KAGVTQTPRYLIKTRGQQVTLSCSPISGHRSVSWYQQTPGQGLQFLFEYFSETQRNKGNFPGRFSGRQFSNSRSEMNVSTLELGDSALYLCASSLGGRQGDNEQFFGPGTRLTVL.

The CDR3 DNA follows: TGTGCCAGCGGGACGGACAGGGGCTACGAGCAGTACTTC. Amino acid sequence: CASGTDRGYEQYF. V and J are TRBV6-1 and TRBJ2-7, with TRBD1 matching over 9 bases. Germline CDR1 reads MNHNS; CDR2 reads SASEGT. After removal of 8 bases from V and 3 bases from J, the junction contained 5 bases not matched to a gene. The CDR3 is made up of 13 amino acids.

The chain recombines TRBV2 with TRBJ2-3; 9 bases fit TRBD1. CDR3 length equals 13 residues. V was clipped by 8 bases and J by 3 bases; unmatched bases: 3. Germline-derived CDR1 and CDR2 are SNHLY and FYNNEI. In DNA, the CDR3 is TGTGCCAGCCGGGACAGGGTGACAGATACGCAGTATTTT. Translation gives CASRDRVTDTQYF. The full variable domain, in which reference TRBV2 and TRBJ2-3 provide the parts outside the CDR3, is EPEVTQTPSHQVTQMGQEVILRCVPISNHLYFYWYRQILGQKVEFLVSFYNNEISEKSEIFDDQFSVERPDGSNFTLKIRSTKLEDSAMYFCASRDRVTDTQYFGPGTRLTVL.

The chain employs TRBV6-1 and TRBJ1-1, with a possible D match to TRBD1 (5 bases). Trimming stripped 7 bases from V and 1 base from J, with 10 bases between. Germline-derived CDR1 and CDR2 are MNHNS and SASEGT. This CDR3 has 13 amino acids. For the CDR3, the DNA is TGTGCCAGCACTCAGACAGCGAACACTGAAGCTTTCTTT. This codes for CASTQTANTEAFF.

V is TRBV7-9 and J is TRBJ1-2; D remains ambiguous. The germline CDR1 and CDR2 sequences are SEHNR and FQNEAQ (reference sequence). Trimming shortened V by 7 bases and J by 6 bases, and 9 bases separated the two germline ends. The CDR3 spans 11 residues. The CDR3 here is CASTPGNGYTF. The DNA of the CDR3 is TGTGCCAGCACCCCGGGGAATGGCTACACCTTC.

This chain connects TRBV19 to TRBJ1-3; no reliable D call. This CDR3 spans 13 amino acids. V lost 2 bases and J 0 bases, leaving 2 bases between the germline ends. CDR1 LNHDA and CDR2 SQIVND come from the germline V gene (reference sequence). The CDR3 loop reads CASSIHSGNTIYF. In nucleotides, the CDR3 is TGTGCCAGTAGTATACACTCTGGAAACACCATATATTTT.

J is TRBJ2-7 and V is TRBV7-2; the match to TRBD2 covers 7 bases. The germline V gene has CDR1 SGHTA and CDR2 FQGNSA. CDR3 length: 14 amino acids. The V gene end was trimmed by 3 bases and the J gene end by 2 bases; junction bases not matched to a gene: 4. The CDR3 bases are TGTGCCAGCAGCTTTGGACTAGAAGCCTACGAGCAGTACTTC. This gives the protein CASSFGLEAYEQYF.

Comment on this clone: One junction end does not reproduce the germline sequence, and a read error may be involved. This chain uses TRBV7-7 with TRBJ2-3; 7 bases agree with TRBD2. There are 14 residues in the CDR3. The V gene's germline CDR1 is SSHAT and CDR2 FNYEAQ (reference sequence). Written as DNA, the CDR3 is TGTGCTAGCAGCCTAAGCGGGGTCACAGATACGCAGTATTTT. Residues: CASSLSGVTDTQYF.

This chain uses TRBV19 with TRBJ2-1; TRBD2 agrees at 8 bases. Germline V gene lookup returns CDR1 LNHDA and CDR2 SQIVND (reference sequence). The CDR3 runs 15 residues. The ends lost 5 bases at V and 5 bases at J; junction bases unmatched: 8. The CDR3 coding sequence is TGTGCCAGTAGTTGGGCGGGAGGCTATAACAATGAGCAGTTCTTC. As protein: CASSWAGGYNNEQFF. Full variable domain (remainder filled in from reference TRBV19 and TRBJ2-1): DGGITQSPKYLFRKEGQNVTLSCEQNLNHDAMYWYRQDPGQGLRLIYYSQIVNDFQKGDIAEGYSVSREKKESFPLTVTSAQKNPTAFYLCASSWAGGYNNEQFFGPGTRLTVL.

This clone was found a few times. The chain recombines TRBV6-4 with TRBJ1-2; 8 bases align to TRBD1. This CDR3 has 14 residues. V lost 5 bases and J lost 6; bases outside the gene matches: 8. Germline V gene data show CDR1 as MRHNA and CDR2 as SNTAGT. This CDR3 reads CASSSWTGSHGYTF. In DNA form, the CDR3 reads TGTGCCAGCAGTTCTTGGACAGGGAGCCATGGCTACACCTTC.

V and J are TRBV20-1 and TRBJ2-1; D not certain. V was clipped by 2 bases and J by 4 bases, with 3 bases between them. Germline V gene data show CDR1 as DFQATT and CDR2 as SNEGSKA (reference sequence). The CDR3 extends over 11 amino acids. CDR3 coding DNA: TGCAGTGCTAGACAATACAATGAGCAGTTCTTC. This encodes CSARQYNEQFF.

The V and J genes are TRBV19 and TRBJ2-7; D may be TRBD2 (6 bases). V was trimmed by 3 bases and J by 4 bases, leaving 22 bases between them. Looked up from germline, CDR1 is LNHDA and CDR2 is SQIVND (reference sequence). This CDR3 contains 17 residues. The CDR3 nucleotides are TGTGCCAGTAGTATCACGGGCGGGGTCGCGAGGAATTACGAGCAGTACTTC. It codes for CASSITGGVARNYEQYF.

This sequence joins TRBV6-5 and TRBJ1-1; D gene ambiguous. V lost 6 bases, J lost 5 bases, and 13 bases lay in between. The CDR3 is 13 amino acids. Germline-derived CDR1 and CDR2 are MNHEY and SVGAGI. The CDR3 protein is CASRPGGITEAFF. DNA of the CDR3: TGTGCCAGCAGACCGGGCGGGATAACTGAAGCTTTCTTT.

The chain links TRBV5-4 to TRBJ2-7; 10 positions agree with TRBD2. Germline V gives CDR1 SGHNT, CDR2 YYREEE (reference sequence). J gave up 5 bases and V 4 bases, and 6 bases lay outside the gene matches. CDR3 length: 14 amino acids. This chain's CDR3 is CASSPSGRADEQYF. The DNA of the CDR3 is TGTGCCAGCAGCCCAAGCGGGAGGGCCGACGAGCAGTACTTC.

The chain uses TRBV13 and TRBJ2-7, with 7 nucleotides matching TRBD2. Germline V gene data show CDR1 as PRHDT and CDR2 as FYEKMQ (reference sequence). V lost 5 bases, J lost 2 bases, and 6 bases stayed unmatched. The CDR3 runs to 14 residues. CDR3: CASSPGLDPYEQYF. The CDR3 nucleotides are TGTGCCAGCAGCCCAGGACTAGACCCCTACGAGCAGTACTTC.

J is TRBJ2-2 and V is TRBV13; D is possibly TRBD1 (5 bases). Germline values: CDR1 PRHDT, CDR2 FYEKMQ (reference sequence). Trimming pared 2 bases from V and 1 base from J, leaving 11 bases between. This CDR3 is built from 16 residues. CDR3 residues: CASSLYGQGNTGELFF. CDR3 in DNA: TGTGCCAGCAGCTTATACGGGCAGGGGAACACCGGGGAGCTGTTTTTT.

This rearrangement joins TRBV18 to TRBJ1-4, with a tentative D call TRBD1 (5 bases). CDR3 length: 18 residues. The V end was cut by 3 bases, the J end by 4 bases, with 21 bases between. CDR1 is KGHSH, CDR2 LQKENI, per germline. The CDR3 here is CASSPRESDWYGNEKLFF. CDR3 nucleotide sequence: TGTGCCAGCTCACCCAGGGAATCGGATTGGTATGGTAATGAAAAACTGTTTTTT.

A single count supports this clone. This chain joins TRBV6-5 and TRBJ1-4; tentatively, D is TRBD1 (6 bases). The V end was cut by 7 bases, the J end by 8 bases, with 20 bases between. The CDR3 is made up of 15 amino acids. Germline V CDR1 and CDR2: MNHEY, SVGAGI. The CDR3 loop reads CASMQTPGASEKLFF. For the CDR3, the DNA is TGTGCCAGCATGCAAACGCCAGGGGCGTCGGAAAAACTGTTTTTT.

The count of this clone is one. The DNA of the CDR3 is TGCGCCAGCAGTGACCGTCTAGACCAGGGTCAGGATGGCTACACCTTC. Its protein product is CASSDRLDQGQDGYTF. The chain couples TRBV10-1 to TRBJ1-2, with D possibly TRBD1 on 5 matching bases. Germline V gene data show CDR1 as WNHNN and CDR2 as SYGVQD (reference sequence). The CDR3 has 16 residues. Trimming pared 3 bases from V and 6 bases from J, leaving 20 bases between.

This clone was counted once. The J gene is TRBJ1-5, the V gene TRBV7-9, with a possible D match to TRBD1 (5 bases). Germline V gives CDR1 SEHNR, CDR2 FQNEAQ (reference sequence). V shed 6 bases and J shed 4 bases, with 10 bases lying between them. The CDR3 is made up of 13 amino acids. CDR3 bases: TGTGCCAGCAGTAAGGAGGGGAATCAGCCCCAGCATTTT. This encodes CASSKEGNQPQHF.

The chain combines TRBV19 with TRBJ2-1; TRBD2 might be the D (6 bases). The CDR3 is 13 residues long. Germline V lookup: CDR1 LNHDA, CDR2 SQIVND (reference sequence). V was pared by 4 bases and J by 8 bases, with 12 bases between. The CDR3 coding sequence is TGTGCCAGTAGTACCGGGACTGGCGATGAGCAGTTCTTC. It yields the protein CASSTGTGDEQFF.

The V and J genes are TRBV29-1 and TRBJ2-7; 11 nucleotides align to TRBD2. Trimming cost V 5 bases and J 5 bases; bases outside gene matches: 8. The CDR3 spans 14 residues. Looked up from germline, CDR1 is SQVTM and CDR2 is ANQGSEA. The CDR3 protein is CSVRITSGSHEQYF. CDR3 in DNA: TGCAGCGTTAGAATAACTAGCGGGAGCCACGAGCAGTACTTC.

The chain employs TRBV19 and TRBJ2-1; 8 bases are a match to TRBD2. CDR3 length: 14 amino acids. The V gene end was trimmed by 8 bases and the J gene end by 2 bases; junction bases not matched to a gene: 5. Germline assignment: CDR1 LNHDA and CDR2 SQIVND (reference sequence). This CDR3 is CASRRGLAYNEQFF. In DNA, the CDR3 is TGTGCCAGTCGAAGGGGACTAGCCTACAATGAGCAGTTCTTC.

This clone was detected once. The CDR3 here is CASSLLWGPQEQFF. The DNA for the CDR3 is TGTGCCAGCAGCTTACTGTGGGGGCCGCAAGAGCAGTTCTTC. V usage is TRBV13 and J usage is TRBJ2-1, with a weak D call TRBD1 (6 bases). The CDR3 is made up of 14 amino acids. The germline CDR1 and CDR2 sequences are PRHDT and FYEKMQ (reference sequence). The V end was cut by 2 bases, the J end by 10 bases, with 15 bases between. Complete variable domain (other parts from reference TRBV13 and TRBJ2-1): AAGVIQSPRHLIKEKRETATLKCYPIPRHDTVYWYQQGPGQDPQFLISFYEKMQSDKGSIPDRFSAQQFSDYHSELNMSSLELGDSALYFCASSLLWGPQEQFFGPGTRLTVL.

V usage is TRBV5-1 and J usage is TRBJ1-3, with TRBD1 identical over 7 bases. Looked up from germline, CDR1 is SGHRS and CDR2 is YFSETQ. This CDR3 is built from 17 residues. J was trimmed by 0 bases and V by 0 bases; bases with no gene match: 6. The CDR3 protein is CASSLELGTASGNTIYF. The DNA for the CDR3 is TGCGCCAGCAGCTTGGAGTTAGGGACAGCCTCTGGAAACACCATATATTTT.

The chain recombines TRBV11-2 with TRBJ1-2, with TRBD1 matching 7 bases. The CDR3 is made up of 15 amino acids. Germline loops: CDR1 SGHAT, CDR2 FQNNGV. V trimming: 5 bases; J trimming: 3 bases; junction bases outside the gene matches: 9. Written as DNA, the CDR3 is TGTGCCAGCAGCCCCCGACAGGGTATAGACTATGGCTACACCTTC. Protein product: CASSPRQGIDYGYTF.

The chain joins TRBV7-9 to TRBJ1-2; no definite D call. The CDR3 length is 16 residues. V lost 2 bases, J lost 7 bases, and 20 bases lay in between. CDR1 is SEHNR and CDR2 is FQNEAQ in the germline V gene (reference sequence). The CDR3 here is CASSLFAGQSVSGYTF. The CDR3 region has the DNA TGTGCCAGCAGCTTATTTGCGGGTCAAAGTGTGAGTGGCTACACCTTC.

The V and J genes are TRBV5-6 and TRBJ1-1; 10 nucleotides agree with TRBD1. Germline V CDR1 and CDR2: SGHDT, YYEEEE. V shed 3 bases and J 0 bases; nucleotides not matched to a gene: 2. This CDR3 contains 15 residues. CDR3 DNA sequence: TGTGCCAGCAGCTGGGACAGGGGAATGAACACTGAAGCTTTCTTT. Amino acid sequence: CASSWDRGMNTEAFF.

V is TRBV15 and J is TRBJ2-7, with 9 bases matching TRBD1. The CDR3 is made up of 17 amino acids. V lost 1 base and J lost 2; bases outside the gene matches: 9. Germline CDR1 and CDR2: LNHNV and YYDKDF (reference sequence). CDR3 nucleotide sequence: TGTGCCACCAGCAGAGGAGGTGGGACAGGGAGGGCCTACGAGCAGTACTTC. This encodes CATSRGGGTGRAYEQYF.

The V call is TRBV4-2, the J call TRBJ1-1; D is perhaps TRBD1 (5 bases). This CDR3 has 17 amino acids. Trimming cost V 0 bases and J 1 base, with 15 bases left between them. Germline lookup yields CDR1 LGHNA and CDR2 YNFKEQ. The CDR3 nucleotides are TGTGCCAGCAGCCAAGAATGGGGCGCGGCTACGAACACTGAAGCTTTCTTT. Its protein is CASSQEWGAATNTEAFF.